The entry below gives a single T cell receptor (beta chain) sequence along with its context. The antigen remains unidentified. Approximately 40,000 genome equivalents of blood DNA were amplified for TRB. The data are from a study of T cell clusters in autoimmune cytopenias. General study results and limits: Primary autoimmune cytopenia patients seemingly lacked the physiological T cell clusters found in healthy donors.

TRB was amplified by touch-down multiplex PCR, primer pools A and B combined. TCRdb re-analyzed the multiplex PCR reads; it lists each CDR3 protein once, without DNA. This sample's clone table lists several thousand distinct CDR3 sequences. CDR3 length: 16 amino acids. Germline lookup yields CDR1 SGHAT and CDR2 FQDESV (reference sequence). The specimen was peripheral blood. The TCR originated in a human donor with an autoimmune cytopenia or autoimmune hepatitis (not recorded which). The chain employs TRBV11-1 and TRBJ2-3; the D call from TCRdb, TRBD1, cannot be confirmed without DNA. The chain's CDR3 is CASSLEAGQGTDTQYF. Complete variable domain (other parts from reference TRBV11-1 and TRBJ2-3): EAEVAQSPRYKITEKSQAVAFWCDPISGHATLYWYRQILGQGPELLVQFQDESVVDDSQLPKDRFSAERLKGVDSTLKIQPAELGDSAMYLCASSLEAGQGTDTQYFGPGTRLTVL.